This T cell receptor beta chain comes out of a study of response to subunit inactivated influenza vaccine. This clonotype came up a few times. The antigen remains undetermined. CDR3 length: 17 residues. J lost 5 bases, V lost 4 bases, and 9 bases had no gene match. General study findings and limits: With each seasonal influenza vaccination, the authors suggested, few new T cells are recruited.

TCRdb re-called the RT-PCR reads through MiXCR, storing one row per CDR3 protein. The sample shows over 150,000 distinct CDR3 sequences, around 14% of them seen only once. Sequenced material: CD8+ T cells sorted from PBMCs, taken less than 6 days after vaccination. The receptor was derived from a man aged 50 to 60 who received an inactivated influenza vaccine. The chain carries TRBV12-3 or TRBV12-4 and TRBJ2-1; the match to TRBD2 covers 12 bases. The CDR3 sequence is CASSSPTSGGPHNEQFF. The CDR3 DNA sequence: TGTGCCAGCAGTTCCCCTACTAGCGGGGGGCCACACAATGAGCAGTTCTTC.